Each of the 27 T cell receptor beta chains below was sequenced from the same sample in a study of shared clonotypes between healthy human individuals. Profiling relied on immunoSEQ multiplex PCR, and the TCRdb table lists in-frame clones only, not all of them. The sample shows a few million clones, more than 80% of them seen only once. The sample consisted of naive CD4+ T cells from PBMCs. This sample's subset: CD45RA+ positively selected. All receptors derive from a man aged 18 to 29 in good health. Some clones in this sample may be carry-over from other donors' samples.

The chain links TRBV28 to TRBJ2-3; 8 positions match TRBD2. CDR1 and CDR2 from the germline V gene are MDHEN and SYDVKM. This CDR3 is built from 14 residues. V was pared by 7 bases and J by 2 bases, with 5 bases of the junction left unmatched. The CDR3 sequence: CASMVSGITDTQYF. DNA for the CDR3: TGTGCCAGCATGGTTAGCGGGATCACAGATACGCAGTATTTT.

This chain uses TRBV7-2 with TRBJ2-7, with D hard to call. The CDR3 totals 13 residues. Germline CDR1 and CDR2: SGHTA and FQGNSA. V was trimmed by 5 bases and J by 3 bases, leaving 11 bases between them. The DNA of the CDR3 is TGTGCCAGCAGCCCACGCGCGCGCTACGAGCAGTACTTC. Translated, it gives CASSPRARYEQYF.

J is TRBJ2-7 and V is TRBV7-9; TRBD1 matches 7 bases. V lost 1 base to trimming and J lost 3 bases; unmatched junction nucleotides: 6. Germline assignment: CDR1 SEHNR and CDR2 FQNEAQ (reference sequence). The CDR3 contains 15 residues. DNA for the CDR3: TGTGCCAGCAGCTTAGGGACAGGCGGGTTCTACGAGCAGTACTTC. This translates into CASSLGTGGFYEQYF.

The chain joins TRBV27 to TRBJ2-3; TRBD1 might be the D (7 bases). The CDR3 is 16 amino acids. The V end was cut by 5 bases, the J end by 9 bases, with 24 bases between. Germline lookup yields CDR1 MNHEY and CDR2 SMNVEV (reference sequence). The CDR3 nucleotides read TGTGCCAGCAGTGATTCGGGACAGAGGGGTGGAGGGACGCAGTATTTT. It specifies CASSDSGQRGGGTQYF.

The chain combines TRBV5-1 with TRBJ1-1; D is perhaps TRBD1 (5 bases). Trimming cost V 4 bases and J 0 bases, with 19 bases left between them. The V gene's germline CDR1 is SGHRS and CDR2 YFSETQ. This CDR3 has 17 amino acids. CDR3 protein: CASSGDRRWTLNTEAFF. CDR3 in DNA: TGCGCCAGCAGCGGCGACAGAAGGTGGACCCTGAACACTGAAGCTTTCTTT. Supplemented by reference TRBV5-1 and TRBJ1-1, the full variable domain reads KAGVTQTPRYLIKTRGQQVTLSCSPISGHRSVSWYQQTPGQGLQFLFEYFSETQRNKGNFPGRFSGRQFSNSRSEMNVSTLELGDSALYLCASSGDRRWTLNTEAFFGQGTRLTVV.

The chain recombines TRBV19 with TRBJ2-1, with D possibly being TRBD2 (5 bases). The CDR3 covers 15 residues. V was trimmed by 3 bases and J by 6 bases, leaving 15 bases between them. The germline CDR1 and CDR2 sequences are LNHDA and SQIVND (reference sequence). CDR3: CASSIRGIGGNEQFF. The CDR3 DNA reads TGTGCCAGTAGTATCCGAGGGATAGGTGGCAATGAGCAGTTCTTC.

CDR3 bases: TGTGCCAGCAGCTGGGGACCGAGGTACAATGAGCAGTTCTTC. Its protein product is CASSWGPRYNEQFF. V gene TRBV7-2 combines with J gene TRBJ2-1; TRBD1 or TRBD2 may be the D gene (5 bases each). V lost 4 bases and J lost 4, with 11 bases in between. This CDR3 region has 14 residues. The V gene's germline CDR1 is SGHTA and CDR2 FQGNSA.

This chain joins TRBV28 and TRBJ1-2, with TRBD1 matching over 7 bases. Germline CDR1 and CDR2: MDHEN and SYDVKM. Germline trimming cut 6 bases from V and 13 bases from J; bases unmatched to any gene: 14. The CDR3 totals 13 residues. DNA for the CDR3: TGTGCCAGCAGCATTAGGGACAGCCGGTCCATCACCTTC. It translates to CASSIRDSRSITF.

The CDR3 sequence: CASSIRQGEKLFF. CDR3 coding DNA: TGTGCCAGCAGCATCAGACAGGGGGAAAAACTGTTTTTT. V gene TRBV7-9 combines with J gene TRBJ1-4, with 8 positions matching TRBD1. Unmatched junction bases numbered 4, after V lost 5 bases and J lost 8 bases. This CDR3 contains 13 residues. Per germline, CDR1 SEHNR and CDR2 FQNEAQ (reference sequence).

The V call is TRBV5-1, the J call TRBJ1-1; a possible D gene is TRBD1 (5 bases). CDR1 and CDR2 (germline): SGHRS, YFSETQ. The CDR3 is 15 amino acids. V was clipped by 0 bases and J by 1 base, with 10 bases between them. CDR3 loop: CASSLAVGPNTEAFF. The DNA of the CDR3 is TGCGCCAGCAGCTTGGCCGTGGGACCGAACACTGAAGCTTTCTTT.

J is TRBJ2-7 and V is TRBV5-4, with D maybe TRBD1 (5 bases). Germline lookup yields CDR1 SGHNT and CDR2 YYREEE (reference sequence). V gave up 4 bases and J gave up 5 bases, with 16 bases separating them. CDR3 length equals 14 residues. This chain's CDR3 is CASSPAFRDHEQYF. Written as DNA, the CDR3 is TGTGCCAGCAGCCCGGCCTTCAGGGATCACGAGCAGTACTTC.

The V gene is TRBV6-5, the J gene TRBJ1-5, with unresolved D. From germline, CDR1 is MNHEY and CDR2 SVGAGI. The CDR3 covers 14 residues. Trimming cost V 2 bases and J 6 bases, with 11 bases left between them. The CDR3 loop is CASSYMVRGQPQHF. The CDR3 DNA is TGTGCCAGCAGTTACATGGTAAGAGGTCAGCCCCAGCATTTT.

The V call is TRBV7-2, the J call TRBJ2-7, with TRBD1 as a possible D gene (6 bases). Germline V gene data show CDR1 as SGHTA and CDR2 as FQGNSA. V was clipped by 3 bases and J by 1 base, with 7 bases between them. This CDR3 region has 13 residues. CDR3 nucleotides: TGTGCCAGCAGCTTCGGACAGTCCTACGAGCAGTACTTC. This codes for CASSFGQSYEQYF.

Of note for this clone: Its ends do not fully match the called genes, so a read error is possible. The J gene is TRBJ2-5, the V gene TRBV5-4, with 10 bases fitting TRBD2. This CDR3 comprises 17 residues. CDR1 and CDR2 from the germline V gene are SGHNT and YYREEE (reference sequence). CDR3 sequence reads: CASRLGGGSGRRETQYF. DNA of the CDR3: TGTGCCAGCAGATTGGGGGGAGGTAGCGGGAGGAGAGAGACCCAGTACTTC. The complete variable domain, with remaining parts taken from reference TRBV5-4 and TRBJ2-5, reads ETGVTQSPTHLIKTRGQQVTLRCSSQSGHNTVSWYQQALGQGPQFIFQYYREEENGRGNFPPRFSGLQFPNYSSELNVNALELDDSALYLCASRLGGGSGRRETQYFGPGTRLLVL.

The chain combines TRBV18 with TRBJ2-3, with D unresolved. The germline CDR1 and CDR2 sequences are KGHSH and LQKENI. CDR3 size: 12 residues. V gave up 3 bases and J gave up 4 bases, with 5 bases separating them. CDR3 sequence: CASSPIPDTQYF. The CDR3 bases are TGTGCCAGCTCACCCATACCAGATACGCAGTATTTT.

This clone has just a few counts. CDR3 sequence reads: CASSQHRGWNTEAFF. In nucleotides, the CDR3 is TGTGCCAGCAGTCAGCACAGGGGTTGGAACACTGAAGCTTTCTTT. The gene calls are TRBV28 and TRBJ1-1, with 7 bases that match TRBD1. The germline CDR1 and CDR2 sequences are MDHEN and SYDVKM. The ends lost 5 bases at V and 1 base at J; junction bases unmatched: 7. The CDR3 spans 15 residues.

The chain has TRBV5-6 and TRBJ2-7; D ambiguous. Germline CDR1 is SGHDT and CDR2 is YYEEEE. This CDR3 contains 15 residues. The V end was cut by 2 bases, the J end by 3 bases, with 15 bases between. The CDR3: CASSFRAQSYYEQYF. The CDR3 DNA follows: TGTGCCAGCAGCTTTAGAGCTCAATCGTACTACGAGCAGTACTTC.

V gene TRBV30 combines with J gene TRBJ2-3; D is unresolved. The CDR3 contains 16 residues. Germline CDR1 is GTSNPN and CDR2 is SVGIG (reference sequence). V lost 0 bases and J lost 2, with 15 bases in between. The CDR3 sequence: CAWSVGQRLNTDTQYF. The CDR3 region has the DNA TGTGCCTGGAGTGTAGGGCAGCGACTTAACACAGATACGCAGTATTTT.

The chain carries TRBV15 and TRBJ2-1; a weak D match, TRBD1 (5 bases). Trimming took 6 bases from V and 2 from J, leaving 14 bases between them. The CDR3 has 15 amino acids. Germline assignment: CDR1 LNHNV and CDR2 YYDKDF (reference sequence). The CDR3 coding sequence is TGTGCCACCAGTCTAGGGGCTTTAACCTACAATGAGCAGTTCTTC. It codes for CATSLGALTYNEQFF.

This chain uses TRBV9 with TRBJ1-2, with D possibly being TRBD1 (6 bases). Germline CDR1 SGDLS, CDR2 YYNGEE. The CDR3 is 14 amino acids. V lost 5 bases to trimming and J lost 4 bases, with 15 bases between them. DNA of the CDR3: TGTGCCAGCAGAGCACAAGGGACACTCTATGGCTACACCTTC. Translated: CASRAQGTLYGYTF.

V is TRBV6-1 and J is TRBJ1-5; 9 nucleotides align to TRBD1. The J segment lost 7 bases and the V segment lost 7 bases, leaving 8 bases of the junction unmatched. Germline V CDR1 and CDR2: MNHNS, SASEGT. This CDR3 has 14 residues. The CDR3 sequence is CASIQGGTGQPQHF. The CDR3 nucleotides are TGTGCCAGCATTCAAGGGGGGACAGGGCAGCCCCAGCATTTT.

V and J are TRBV28 and TRBJ2-3; D gene uncertain. The CDR3 runs to 15 residues. Germline V gives CDR1 MDHEN, CDR2 SYDVKM. The germline V and J ends were trimmed by 4 bases and 2 bases, with 13 bases remaining between them. The CDR3 here is CASSSSGGFTDTQYF. The CDR3 DNA sequence: TGTGCCAGCAGTTCCTCGGGCGGCTTCACAGATACGCAGTATTTT.

The rearrangement links TRBV28 to TRBJ2-5; D remains unclear. The J call may be faulty, since TRBJ2-7 better matches the DNA end. This CDR3 has 14 amino acids. Per the germline V gene, CDR1 is MDHEN and CDR2 is SYDVKM. The CDR3 spells CASSLARLSYEQYF. CDR3 coding DNA: TGTGCCAGCAGTTTGGCCCGCCTCTCCTACGAGCAGTACTTC.

The CDR3 bases are TGTGCCAGCAGCAGCCCCCGGTACACCATATATTTT. Translation: CASSSPRYTIYF. The rearrangement uses TRBV5-8 and TRBJ1-3; D is unclear. The V end was cut by 4 bases, the J end by 8 bases, with 10 bases between. The CDR3 covers 12 residues. The germline V gene encodes CDR1 SGHTS and CDR2 YDEGEE.

The chain links TRBV10-3 to TRBJ2-5; a possible D gene is TRBD2 (6 bases). The CDR3 loop spans 14 amino acids. The germline CDR1 and CDR2 sequences are ENHRY and SYGVKD. V was cut by 6 bases and J by 1 base, with 12 bases left in between. The CDR3 DNA reads as TGTGCCATCAGGGGCGGGGATGTCCAAGAGACCCAGTACTTC. It specifies CAIRGGDVQETQYF.

CDR3 sequence: CASGRGGGYSNQPQHF. The CDR3 nucleotides read TGTGCCAGTGGGAGAGGAGGGGGATATAGCAATCAGCCCCAGCATTTT. The chain recombines TRBV19 with TRBJ1-5, with D possibly being TRBD1 (6 bases). The CDR3 is 16 residues long. The V and J ends lost 8 bases and 0 bases respectively, with 17 bases between them. The germline CDR1 and CDR2 sequences are LNHDA and SQIVND (reference sequence).

The chain links TRBV2 to TRBJ1-1, with D hard to call. Trimming took off 5 bases at V and 2 bases at J, with 15 bases between the two ends. The CDR3 contains 15 residues. Per germline, CDR1 SNHLY and CDR2 FYNNEI. The DNA of the CDR3 is TGTGCCAGCAGTCCCTACCTGGCGGGAAACACTGAAGCTTTCTTT. Its protein is CASSPYLAGNTEAFF.